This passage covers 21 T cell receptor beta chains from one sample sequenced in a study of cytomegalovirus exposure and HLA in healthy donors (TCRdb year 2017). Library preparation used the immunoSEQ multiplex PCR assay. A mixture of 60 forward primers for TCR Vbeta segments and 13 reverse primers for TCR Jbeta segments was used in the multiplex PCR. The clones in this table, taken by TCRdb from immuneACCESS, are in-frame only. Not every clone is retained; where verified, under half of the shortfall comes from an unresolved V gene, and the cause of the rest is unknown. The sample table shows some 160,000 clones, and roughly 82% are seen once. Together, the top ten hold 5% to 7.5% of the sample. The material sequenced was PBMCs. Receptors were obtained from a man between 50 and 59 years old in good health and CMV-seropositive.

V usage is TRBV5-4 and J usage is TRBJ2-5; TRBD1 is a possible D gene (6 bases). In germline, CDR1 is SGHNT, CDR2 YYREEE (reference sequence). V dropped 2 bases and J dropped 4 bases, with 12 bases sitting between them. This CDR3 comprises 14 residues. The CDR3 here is CASSFVDRPETQYF. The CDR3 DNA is TGTGCCAGCAGCTTCGTCGACAGGCCAGAGACCCAGTACTTC. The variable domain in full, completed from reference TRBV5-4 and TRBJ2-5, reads ETGVTQSPTHLIKTRGQQVTLRCSSQSGHNTVSWYQQALGQGPQFIFQYYREEENGRGNFPPRFSGLQFPNYSSELNVNALELDDSALYLCASSFVDRPETQYFGPGTRLLVL.

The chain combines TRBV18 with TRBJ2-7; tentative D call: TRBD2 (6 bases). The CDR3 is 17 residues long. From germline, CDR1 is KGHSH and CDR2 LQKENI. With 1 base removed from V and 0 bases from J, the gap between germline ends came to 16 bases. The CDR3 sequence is CASSPRRGDLSSYEQYV. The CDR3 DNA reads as TGTGCCAGCTCACCACGTCGCGGGGACTTGAGCTCCTACGAGCAGTACGTC.

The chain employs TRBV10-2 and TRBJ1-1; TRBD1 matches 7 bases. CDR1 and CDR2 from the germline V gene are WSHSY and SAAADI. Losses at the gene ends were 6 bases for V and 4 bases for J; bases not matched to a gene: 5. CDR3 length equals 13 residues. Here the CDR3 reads CASSLTGATEAFF. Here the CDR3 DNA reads TGCGCCAGCAGCCTTACAGGGGCCACTGAAGCTTTCTTT.

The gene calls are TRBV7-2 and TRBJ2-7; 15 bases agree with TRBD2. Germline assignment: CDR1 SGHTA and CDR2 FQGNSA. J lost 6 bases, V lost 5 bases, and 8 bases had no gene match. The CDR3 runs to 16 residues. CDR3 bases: TGTGCCAGCAGCGGGGGACTAGCGGGGGGTTCTAGCGAGCAGTACTTC. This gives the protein CASSGGLAGGSSEQYF. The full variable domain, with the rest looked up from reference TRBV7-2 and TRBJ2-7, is GAGVSQSPSNKVTEKGKDVELRCDPISGHTALYWYRQSLGQGLEFLIYFQGNSAPDKSGLPSDRFSAERTGGSVSTLTIQRTQQEDSAVYLCASSGGLAGGSSEQYFGPGTRLTVT.

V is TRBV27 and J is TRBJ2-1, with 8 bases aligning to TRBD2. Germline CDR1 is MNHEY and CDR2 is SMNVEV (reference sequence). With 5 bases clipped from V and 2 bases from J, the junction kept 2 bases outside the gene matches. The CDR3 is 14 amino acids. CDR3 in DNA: TGTGCCAGCAGTCCCGGGGGGGCCTACAATGAGCAGTTCTTC. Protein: CASSPGGAYNEQFF.

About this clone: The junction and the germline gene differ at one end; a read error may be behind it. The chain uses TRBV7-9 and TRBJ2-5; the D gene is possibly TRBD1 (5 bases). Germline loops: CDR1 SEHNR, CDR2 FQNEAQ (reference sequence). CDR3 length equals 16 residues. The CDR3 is CSSSLSDAGIQETQYF. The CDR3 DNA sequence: TGTTCCAGCAGCTTATCCGACGCAGGGATTCAAGAGACCCAGTACTTC.

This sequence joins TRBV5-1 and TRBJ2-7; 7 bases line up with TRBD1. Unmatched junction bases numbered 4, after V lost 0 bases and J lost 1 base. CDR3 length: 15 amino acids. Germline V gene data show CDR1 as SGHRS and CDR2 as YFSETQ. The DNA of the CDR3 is TGCGCCAGCAGCTTGGTTGGGGGACAGTCCTACGAGCAGTACTTC. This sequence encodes CASSLVGGQSYEQYF.

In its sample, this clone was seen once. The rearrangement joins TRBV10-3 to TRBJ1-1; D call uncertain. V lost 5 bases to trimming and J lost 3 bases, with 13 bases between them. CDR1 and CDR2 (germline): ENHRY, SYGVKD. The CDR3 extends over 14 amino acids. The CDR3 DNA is TGTGCCATCAGTCGAAGCCCGGGTGACACTGAAGCTTTCTTT. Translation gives CAISRSPGDTEAFF.

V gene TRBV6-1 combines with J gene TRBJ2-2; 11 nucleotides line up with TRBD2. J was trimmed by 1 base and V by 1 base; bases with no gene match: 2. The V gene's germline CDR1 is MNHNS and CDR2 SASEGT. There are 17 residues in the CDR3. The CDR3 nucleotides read TGTGCCAGCAGTGAAGGACTAGCGGGATGGAACACCGGGGAGCTGTTTTTT. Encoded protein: CASSEGLAGWNTGELFF.

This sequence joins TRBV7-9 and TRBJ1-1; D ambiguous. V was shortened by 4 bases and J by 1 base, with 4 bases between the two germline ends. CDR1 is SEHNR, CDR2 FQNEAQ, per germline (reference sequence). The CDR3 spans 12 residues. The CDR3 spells CASSSWNTEAFF. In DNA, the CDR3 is TGTGCCAGCAGCTCCTGGAACACTGAAGCTTTCTTT.

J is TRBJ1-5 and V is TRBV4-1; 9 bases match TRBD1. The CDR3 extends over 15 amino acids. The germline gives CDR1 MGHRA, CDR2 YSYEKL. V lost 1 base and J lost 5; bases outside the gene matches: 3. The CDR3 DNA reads TGCGCCAGCAGCCAAGTACAGGGGGCCTATCAGCCCCAGCATTTT. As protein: CASSQVQGAYQPQHF.

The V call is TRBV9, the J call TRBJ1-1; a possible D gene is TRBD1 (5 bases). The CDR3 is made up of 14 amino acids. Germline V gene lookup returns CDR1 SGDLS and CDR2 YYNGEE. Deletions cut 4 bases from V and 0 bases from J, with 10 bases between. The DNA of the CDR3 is TGTGCCAGCAGCTCCGACAGTTTGAACACTGAAGCTTTCTTT. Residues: CASSSDSLNTEAFF.

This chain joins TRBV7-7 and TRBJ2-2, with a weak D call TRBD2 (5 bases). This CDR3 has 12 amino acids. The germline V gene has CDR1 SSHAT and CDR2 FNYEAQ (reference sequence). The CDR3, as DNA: TGTGCTATCGGGCGGGCCACCGGGGAGCTGTTTTTT. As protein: CAIGRATGELFF.

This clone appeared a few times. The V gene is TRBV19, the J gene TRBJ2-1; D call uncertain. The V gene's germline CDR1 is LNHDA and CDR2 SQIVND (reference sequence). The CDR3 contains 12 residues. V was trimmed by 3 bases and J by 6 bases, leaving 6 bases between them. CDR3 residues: CASSIWANEQFF. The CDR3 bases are TGTGCCAGTAGTATTTGGGCCAATGAGCAGTTCTTC.

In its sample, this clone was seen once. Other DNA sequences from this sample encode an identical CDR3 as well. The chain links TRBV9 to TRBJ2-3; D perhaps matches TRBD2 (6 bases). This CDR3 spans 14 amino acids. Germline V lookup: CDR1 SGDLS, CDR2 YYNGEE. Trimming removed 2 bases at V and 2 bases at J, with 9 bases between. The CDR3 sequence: CASSVGSSTDTQYF. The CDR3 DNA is TGTGCCAGCAGCGTCGGGAGTTCCACAGATACGCAGTATTTT.

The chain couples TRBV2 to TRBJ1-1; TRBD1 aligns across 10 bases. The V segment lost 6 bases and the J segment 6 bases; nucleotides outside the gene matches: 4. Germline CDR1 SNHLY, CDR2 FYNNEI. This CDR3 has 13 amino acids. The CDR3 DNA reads TGTGCCAGCAGGGGACAGGGGTTCGCTGAAGCTTTCTTT. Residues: CASRGQGFAEAFF.

The CDR3 DNA sequence: TGTGCCAGCAGGCGCAGTTCGGGACAGGGGGCTTACACTGAAGCTTTCTTT. It encodes CASRRSSGQGAYTEAFF. The chain recombines TRBV7-2 with TRBJ1-1; 12 bases agree with TRBD1. CDR1 is SGHTA and CDR2 is FQGNSA in the germline V gene. CDR3 length equals 17 residues. The ends lost 6 bases at V and 3 bases at J; junction bases unmatched: 11.

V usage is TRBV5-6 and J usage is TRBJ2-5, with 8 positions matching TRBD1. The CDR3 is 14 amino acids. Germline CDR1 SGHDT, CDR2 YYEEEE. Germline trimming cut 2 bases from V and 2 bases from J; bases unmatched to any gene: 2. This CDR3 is CASSLGQGQETQYF. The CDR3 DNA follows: TGTGCCAGCAGCTTAGGACAGGGACAAGAGACCCAGTACTTC.

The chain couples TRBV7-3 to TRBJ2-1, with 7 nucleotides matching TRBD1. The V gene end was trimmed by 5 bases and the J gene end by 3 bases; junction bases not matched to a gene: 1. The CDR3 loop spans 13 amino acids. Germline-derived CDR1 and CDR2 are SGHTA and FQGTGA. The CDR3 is CASSRDSYNEQFF. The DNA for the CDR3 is TGTGCCAGCAGCCGGGACAGCTACAATGAGCAGTTCTTC. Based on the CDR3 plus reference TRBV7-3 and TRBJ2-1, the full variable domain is GAGVSQTPSNKVTEKGKYVELRCDPISGHTALYWYRQSLGQGPEFLIYFQGTGAADDSGLPNDRFFAVRPEGSVSTLKIQRTERGDSAVYLCASSRDSYNEQFFGPGTRLTVL.

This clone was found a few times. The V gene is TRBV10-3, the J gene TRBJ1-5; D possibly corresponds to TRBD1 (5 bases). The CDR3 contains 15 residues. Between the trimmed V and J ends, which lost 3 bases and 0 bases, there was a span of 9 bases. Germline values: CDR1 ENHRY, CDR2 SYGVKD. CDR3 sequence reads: CAISEGTTSNQPQHF. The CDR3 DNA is TGTGCCATCAGTGAAGGGACTACTAGCAATCAGCCCCAGCATTTT.

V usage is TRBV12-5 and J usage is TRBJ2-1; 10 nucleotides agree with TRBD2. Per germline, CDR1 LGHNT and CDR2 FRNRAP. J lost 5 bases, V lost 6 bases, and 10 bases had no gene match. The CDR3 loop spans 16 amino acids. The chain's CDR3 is CASGRRVGLADNEQFF. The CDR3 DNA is TGTGCTAGTGGCCGACGAGTTGGACTAGCGGACAATGAGCAGTTCTTC.